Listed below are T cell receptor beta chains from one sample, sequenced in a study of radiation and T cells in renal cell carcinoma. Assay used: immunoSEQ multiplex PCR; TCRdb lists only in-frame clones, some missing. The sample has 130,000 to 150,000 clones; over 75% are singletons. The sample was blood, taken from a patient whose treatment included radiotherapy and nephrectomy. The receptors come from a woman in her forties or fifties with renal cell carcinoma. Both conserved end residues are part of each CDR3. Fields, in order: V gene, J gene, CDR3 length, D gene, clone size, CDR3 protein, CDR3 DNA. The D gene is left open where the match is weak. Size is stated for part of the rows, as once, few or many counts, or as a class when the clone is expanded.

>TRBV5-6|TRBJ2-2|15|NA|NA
CASSLVDRNTGELFF
TGTGCCAGCAGCTTGGTGGACAGGAACACCGGGGAGCTGTTTTTT
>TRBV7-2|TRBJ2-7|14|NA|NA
CASSLTSGGYEQYF
TGTGCCAGCAGCTTGACTTCAGGGGGGTACGAGCAGTACTTC
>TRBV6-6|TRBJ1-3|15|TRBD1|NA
CASSLGQVGGRTIYF
TGTGCCAGCAGTCTCGGACAGGTGGGGGGGAGGACCATATATTTT
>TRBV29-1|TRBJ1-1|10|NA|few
CSAGGTEAFF
TGCAGCGCGGGGGGAACTGAAGCTTTCTTT
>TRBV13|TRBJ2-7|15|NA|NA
CASSLGGSGGYEQYF
TGTGCCAGCAGCTTAGGTGGTAGCGGAGGCTACGAGCAGTACTTC
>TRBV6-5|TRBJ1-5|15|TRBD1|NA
CASSYYRGQRGPQHF
TGTGCCAGCAGTTACTACAGGGGGCAAAGGGGGCCCCAGCATTTT
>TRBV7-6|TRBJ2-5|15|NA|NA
CASSLARGDQETQYF
TGTGCCAGCAGCTTAGCGCGGGGAGACCAAGAGACCCAGTACTTC
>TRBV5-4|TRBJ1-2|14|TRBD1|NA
CASSLKGQLYGYTF
TGTGCCAGCAGCTTGAAGGGACAGCTCTATGGCTACACCTTC
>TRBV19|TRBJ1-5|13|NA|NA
CASSAQGGQPQHF
TGTGCCAGTAGTGCACAGGGAGGACAGCCCCAGCATTTT
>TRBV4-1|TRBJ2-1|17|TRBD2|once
CASSQDSGTSGMYEQFF
TGCGCCAGCAGCCAGGATTCTGGGACTAGCGGGATGTATGAGCAGTTCTTC
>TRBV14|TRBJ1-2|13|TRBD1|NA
CASSQTGIIGYTF
TGTGCCAGCAGCCAGACAGGGATTATTGGCTACACCTTC
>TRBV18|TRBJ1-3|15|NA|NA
CASSDTQGRGNTIYF
TGTGCCAGCTCAGACACACAGGGACGTGGAAACACCATATATTTT
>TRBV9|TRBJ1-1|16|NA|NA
CASSVEGVAANTEAFF
TGTGCCAGCAGCGTAGAGGGTGTGGCGGCGAACACTGAAGCTTTCTTT
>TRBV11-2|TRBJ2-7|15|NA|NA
CASSLGSGSSYEQYF
TGTGCCAGCAGCTTAGGGTCAGGGAGCTCCTACGAGCAGTACTTC
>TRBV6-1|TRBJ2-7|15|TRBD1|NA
CASSLWTGYSYEQYF
TGTGCCAGCAGTCTATGGACAGGATACTCCTACGAGCAGTACTTC
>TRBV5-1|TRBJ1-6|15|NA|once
CASSLGREGDSPLHF
TGCGCCAGCAGCTTGGGGAGGGAGGGGGATTCACCCCTCCACTTT
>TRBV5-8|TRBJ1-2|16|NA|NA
CASSLGLRGSNYGYTF
TGTGCCAGCAGCTTGGGGTTGCGGGGTTCAAACTATGGCTACACCTTC
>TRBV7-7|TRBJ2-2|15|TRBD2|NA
CASSLASGGTGELFF
TGTGCTAGCAGCTTGGCTAGCGGGGGCACCGGGGAGCTGTTTTTT
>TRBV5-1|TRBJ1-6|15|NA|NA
CASRSRATNNSPLHF
TGCGCCAGCAGATCTAGGGCAACGAATAATTCACCCCTCCACTTT
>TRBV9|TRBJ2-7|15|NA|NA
CASSVAERPVYEQYF
TGTGCCAGCAGCGTAGCCGAAAGACCCGTCTACGAGCAGTACTTC
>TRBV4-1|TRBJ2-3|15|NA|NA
CASSQVPFFTDTQYF
TGCGCCAGCAGCCAAGTCCCCTTTTTCACAGATACGCAGTATTTT
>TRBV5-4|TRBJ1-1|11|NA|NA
CASRGNTEAFF
TGTGCCAGCAGGGGTAACACTGAAGCTTTCTTT
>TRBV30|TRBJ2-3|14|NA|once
CAWSVARGADTQYF
TGTGCCTGGAGTGTGGCCAGGGGCGCAGATACGCAGTATTTT
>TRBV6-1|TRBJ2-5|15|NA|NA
CASSEVGDIVETQYF
TGTGCCAGCAGTGAAGTTGGGGATATAGTGGAGACCCAGTACTTC
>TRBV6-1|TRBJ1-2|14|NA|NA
CASSEIVGYYGYTF
TGTGCCAGCAGTGAAATTGTAGGGTACTATGGCTACACCTTC
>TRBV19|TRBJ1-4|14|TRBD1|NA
CASSSGTGSEKLFF
TGTGCCAGTAGTAGTGGGACAGGGAGTGAAAAACTGTTTTTT
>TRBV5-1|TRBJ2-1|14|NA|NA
CASSLGASTNEQFF
TGCGCCAGCAGCTTGGGAGCTTCGACGAATGAGCAGTTCTTC
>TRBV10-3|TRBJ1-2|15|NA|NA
CAISENPERRYGYTF
TGTGCCATCAGTGAAAATCCGGAGCGGCGCTATGGCTACACCTTC
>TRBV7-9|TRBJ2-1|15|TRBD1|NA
CASILPGTGDNEQFF
TGTGCCAGCATCCTACCAGGGACAGGTGACAATGAGCAGTTCTTC
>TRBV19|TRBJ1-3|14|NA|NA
CASSALGTGNTIYF
TGTGCCAGTAGCGCCTTAGGGACTGGAAACACCATATATTTT
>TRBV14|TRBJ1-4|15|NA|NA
CASSHLLQGGSKLFF
TGTGCCAGCAGCCACCTATTACAGGGCGGGTCAAAACTGTTTTTT
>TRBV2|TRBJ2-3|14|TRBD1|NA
CASSMDRGSDTQYF
TGTGCCAGCAGTATGGACAGGGGTTCGGATACGCAGTATTTT
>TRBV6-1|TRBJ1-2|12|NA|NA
CASTTGRYGYTF
TGTGCCAGCACTACTGGACGGTATGGCTACACCTTC
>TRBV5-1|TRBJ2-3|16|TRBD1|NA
CASSGTGDAPTDTQYF
TGCGCCAGCAGCGGGACAGGGGATGCTCCCACAGATACGCAGTATTTT
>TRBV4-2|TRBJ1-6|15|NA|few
CASSQDHSGDSPLHF
TGTGCCAGCAGCCAAGATCATTCAGGAGATTCACCCCTCCACTTT
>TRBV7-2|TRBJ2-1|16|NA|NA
CASSFERGPPDNEQFF
TGTGCCAGCAGCTTCGAAAGGGGCCCCCCCGACAATGAGCAGTTCTTC
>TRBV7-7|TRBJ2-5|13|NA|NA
CASSLDTSETQYF
TGTGCTAGCAGCTTGGATACTTCAGAGACCCAGTACTTC
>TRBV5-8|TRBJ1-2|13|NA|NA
CASSLDRPYGYTF
TGTGCCAGCAGCTTGGACAGGCCTTATGGCTACACCTTC
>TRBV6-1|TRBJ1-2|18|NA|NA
CASSETSYMQAANYGYTF
TGTGCCAGCAGCGAAACCAGTTACATGCAGGCAGCTAACTATGGCTACACCTTC
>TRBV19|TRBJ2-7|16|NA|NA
CASSARQAKAGYEQYF
TGTGCCAGTAGTGCCAGACAGGCGAAGGCAGGCTACGAGCAGTACTTC
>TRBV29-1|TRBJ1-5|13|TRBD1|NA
CSARDSSNQPQHF
TGCAGCGCAAGGGACAGTAGCAATCAGCCCCAGCATTTT